Listed below are T cell receptor beta chains from one sample, sequenced in a study of OX40 agonist ivuxolimab in advanced cancers. Produced via immunoSEQ multiplex PCR; TCRdb's table is partial and in-frame only. The repertoire holds around 43,000 clones, with more than 75% as singletons. The specimen comprised CD4+ or CD8+ T cells sorted from blood, sampled in a trial of the OX40 agonist ivuxolimab. These TCRs come from an adult with an advanced solid tumor such as melanoma, head and neck, liver or kidney cancer. Both conserved end residues are part of each CDR3. Fields, in order: D gene, clone size, V gene, J gene, CDR3 DNA, CDR3 protein. D genes are given only for firm matches. Clone size, where shown, is once, few, many, or a class for clones that have expanded.

D: NA
size: NA
V: TRBV7-3
J: TRBJ2-1
DNA: TGTGCCAGCAGCTTAGGGGTTAAGCAGTTCTTC
CDR3: CASSLGVKQFF

D: NA
size: few
V: TRBV6-6
J: TRBJ2-5
DNA: TGTGCCAGCAGGAAAGAGGGGATGGAAGAGACCCAGTACTTC
CDR3: CASRKEGMEETQYF

D: NA
size: NA
V: TRBV27
J: TRBJ2-7
DNA: TGTGCCAGCAGTTACTACAAGAACTACGAGCAGTACTTC
CDR3: CASSYYKNYEQYF

D: NA
size: NA
V: TRBV9
J: TRBJ2-7
DNA: TGTGCCAGCAGCGCCCCCCGGGACACCTCTTCCTACGAGCAGTACTTC
CDR3: CASSAPRDTSSYEQYF

D: TRBD1
size: NA
V: TRBV7-9
J: TRBJ2-7
DNA: TGTGCCAGCAGCTTAGGGGACAGTCCCTACGAGCAGTACTTC
CDR3: CASSLGDSPYEQYF

D: NA
size: NA
V: TRBV5-1
J: TRBJ2-1
DNA: TGCGCCAGCAGGACGACTTCGGGGGAGCAGTTCTTC
CDR3: CASRTTSGEQFF

D: NA
size: NA
V: TRBV9
J: TRBJ1-6
DNA: TGTGCCAACAGCGTAGTGGGGTATAATTCACCCCTCCACTTT
CDR3: CANSVVGYNSPLHF

D: TRBD1
size: NA
V: TRBV15
J: TRBJ2-7
DNA: TGTGCCACCAGCAGATGGAGGACAGGGGATTTCCACGAGCAGTACTTC
CDR3: CATSRWRTGDFHEQYF

D: NA
size: NA
V: TRBV13
J: TRBJ2-7
DNA: TGTGCCAGCAGCCGGGGGGCCTCCTACGAGCAGTACTTC
CDR3: CASSRGASYEQYF

D: TRBD1
size: NA
V: TRBV19
J: TRBJ2-7
DNA: TGTGCCAGTAGATGGGGACAGGGGGCCTACGAGCAGTACTTC
CDR3: CASRWGQGAYEQYF

D: NA
size: NA
V: TRBV28
J: TRBJ2-7
DNA: TGTGCCAGCAGTTTTTTACAGATCTACGAGCAGTACTTC
CDR3: CASSFLQIYEQYF

D: TRBD2
size: NA
V: TRBV28
J: TRBJ2-2
DNA: TGTGCCAGCAGGAAGACTAGCGGGGGGATTCTTTTCGGGGAGCTGTTTTTT
CDR3: CASRKTSGGILFGELFF

D: NA
size: NA
V: TRBV7-9
J: TRBJ2-3
DNA: TGTGCCAGCAGCGTCCCAGGACTCAGGGGTGGTGCTAGCACAGATACGCAGTATTTT
CDR3: CASSVPGLRGGASTDTQYF

D: NA
size: NA
V: TRBV7-9
J: TRBJ1-1
DNA: TGTGCCAGCAGCTTAGCGCAGGGTAGCAATACTGAAGCTTTCTTT
CDR3: CASSLAQGSNTEAFF

D: NA
size: NA
V: TRBV13
J: TRBJ2-1
DNA: TGTGCCAGCAGGCATACAGTGGCTGGGGAGCAGTTCTTC
CDR3: CASRHTVAGEQFF

D: TRBD1
size: once
V: TRBV2
J: TRBJ2-7
DNA: TGTGCCAGCGCACCGGGACAGGGCCTTAGAGAGCAGTACTTC
CDR3: CASAPGQGLREQYF

D: TRBD1
size: NA
V: TRBV9
J: TRBJ2-1
DNA: TGTGCCAGCAGCCCAGAACCGGGACAGTACAATGAGCAGTTCTTC
CDR3: CASSPEPGQYNEQFF

D: NA
size: once
V: TRBV25-1
J: TRBJ2-1
DNA: TGTGCCAGCAGTGAATGGACCTACAATGAGCAGTTCTTC
CDR3: CASSEWTYNEQFF